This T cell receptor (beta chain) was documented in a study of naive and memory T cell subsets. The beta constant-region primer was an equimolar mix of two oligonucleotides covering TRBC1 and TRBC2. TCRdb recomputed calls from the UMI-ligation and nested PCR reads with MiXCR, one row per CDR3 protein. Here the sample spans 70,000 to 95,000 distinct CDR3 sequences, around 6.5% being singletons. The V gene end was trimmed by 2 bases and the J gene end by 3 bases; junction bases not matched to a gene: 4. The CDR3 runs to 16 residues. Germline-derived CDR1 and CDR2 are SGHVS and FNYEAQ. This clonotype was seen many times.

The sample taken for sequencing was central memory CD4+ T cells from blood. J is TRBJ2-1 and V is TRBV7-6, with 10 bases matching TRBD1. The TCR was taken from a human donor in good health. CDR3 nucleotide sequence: TGTGCCAGCAGCTTACGCGACAGGGGGCTCTACAATGAGCAGTTCTTC. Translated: CASSLRDRGLYNEQFF.